Included here is one TCR beta chain sequence, with context. The antigen remains unidentified. This sample was included in a study of blood T cells in healthy people across ages. Notes on the study in general: Per million T cells, TCR beta diversity dropped about linearly as age rose.

For the second PCR, which ran for about 7 to 11 cycles, a sample-barcoded 5' primer and a J-beta primer mix were used. Tags on each cDNA molecule came from a template-switch adaptor with 12 random nucleotides. Each CDR3 protein is one row after TCRdb ran MiXCR on the 5' RACE reads. Of roughly 900,000 distinct CDR3 sequences detected, about 48% appear once; the ten largest clones hold around an eighth. V was shortened by 0 bases and J by 0 bases, with 9 bases between the two germline ends. This CDR3 comprises 15 residues. CDR1 is SGHTA, CDR2 FQGNSA, per germline. V and J are TRBV7-2 and TRBJ2-7; D might be TRBD1 (6 bases). The receptor comes from a man aged 30-40 years in good health. The sequenced sample consisted of blood. CDR3 sequence (DNA): TGTGCCAGCAGCTTAGCCCGACAGGTCTCCTACGAGCAGTACTTC. It is translated as CASSLARQVSYEQYF.